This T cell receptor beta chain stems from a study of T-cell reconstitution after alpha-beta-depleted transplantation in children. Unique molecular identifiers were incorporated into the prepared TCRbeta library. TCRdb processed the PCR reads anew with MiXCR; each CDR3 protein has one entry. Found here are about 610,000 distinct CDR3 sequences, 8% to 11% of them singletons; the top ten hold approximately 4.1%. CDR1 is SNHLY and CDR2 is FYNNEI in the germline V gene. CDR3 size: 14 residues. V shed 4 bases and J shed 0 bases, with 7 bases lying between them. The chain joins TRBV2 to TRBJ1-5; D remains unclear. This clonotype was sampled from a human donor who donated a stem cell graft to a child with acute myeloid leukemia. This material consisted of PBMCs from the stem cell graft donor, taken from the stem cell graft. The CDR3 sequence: CASSGQNSNQPQHF. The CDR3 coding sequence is TGTGCCAGCAGTGGCCAGAATAGCAATCAGCCCCAGCATTTT. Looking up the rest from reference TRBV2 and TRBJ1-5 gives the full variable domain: EPEVTQTPSHQVTQMGQEVILRCVPISNHLYFYWYRQILGQKVEFLVSFYNNEISEKSEIFDDQFSVERPDGSNFTLKIRSTKLEDSAMYFCASSGQNSNQPQHFGDGTRLSIL.